This T cell receptor (beta chain) was identified during a study of T cells after yellow fever vaccination (dated by TCRdb to the late 2010s). Background for the entire study: The SMART-Seq v4 Ultra Low Input RNA kit was used to prepare libraries from fractions with low cell numbers. Bulk TCR alpha and beta repertoires were sequenced longitudinally to track T-cell clones before and after primary and booster YFV17D yellow fever vaccination. The cohort comprised two healthy male donors, one aged 18 to 29 and one aged 30 to 40 years. Blood was collected at multiple timepoints before and after primary and secondary immunization, and bulk PBMC replicates and cell subsets were isolated.

TCR cDNA was synthesized by 5'RACE template switching, which introduced a universal primer site and unique molecular identifiers. Priming for cDNA synthesis came from both the TCR alpha and TCR beta constant segments. Library amplification involved two PCR steps, and the second step added sample barcodes and sequencing adapters. Sequencing of libraries was done on Illumina HiSeq 2500 (2x100 bp) or NovaSeq (2x150 bp). The original methods were these. MIGEC handled demultiplexing of reads and collapsing into UMI consensus sequences, while MiXCR performed V(D)J alignment. Clonotypes responding to the vaccine were identified with edgeR on replicate PBMC samples, with the criteria of FDR below 0.01 and a log2 fold change above 5 up to day 15. Bulk clonotypes were assigned CD4 or CD8 identity according to which sequenced CD4 or CD8 repertoire held them at higher abundance. In-frame beta chains were kept once TCRdb had trimmed the public reads at Q25 with fastp and called clones with MiXCR. Rows merge per CDR3 protein into single entries with the most common DNA and genes. TCRdb's processing, not the authors', yielded these V and J calls. The sample profile shows about 330,000 distinct CDR3 sequences; roughly 6.8% of them were found once. The leading ten clones occupy roughly a sixth of the sample.

Overall study outcomes, separate from this receptor: Only a couple of donors were included in the study, so the extent to which the findings can be generalized is limited. A small share of clonotypes occurred in both CD4 and CD8 compartments, likely arising from convergent recombination. After the booster, most of the clones that had expanded following primary vaccination were detected again (almost 98% of CD4 and roughly nine tenths of CD8), which suggests that memory was broadly maintained. The secondary T-cell response was weaker than the primary response but faster, peaking on day 5 instead of day 15. Computational filtering was required because FACS-sorted repertoires could contain abundant contaminating clonotypes from the bulk population.

Looking up the germline V gene yields CDR1 MNHNS and CDR2 SASEGT. At the junction V is shortened by 6 bases and J by 11 bases, with 22 bases in between. The CDR3, from cysteine to phenylalanine, totals 14 residues. Only the CDR3 region is kept as DNA, spanning 42 bases read in frame from base 1. The intended sense of this specimen's treatment or condition label: live attenuated yellow fever vaccine strain. Two biological replicates of bulk PBMCs were collected at each blood-draw timepoint. PBMCs were isolated from peripheral blood using a standard Ficoll-Paque protocol. TriZol was used to extract RNA from bulk PBMCs, from CD4 and CD8 fractions, and from dextramer-positive and dextramer-negative fractions. To note about this clonotype: No cognate antigen has been identified for it. No base qualities exist here, and no much larger clone lies one base off it.

The TCR comes from a man aged 18 to 29 who received the YFV17D yellow fever vaccine. The source was PBMCs, collected roughly 47 days after the first yellow fever vaccination. This sequence uses TRBV6-1 and TRBJ1-1; TRBD1 could be the D gene, as 5 bases match. The encoded CDR3 is CASRVGRDVGEAFF. The DNA sequence is as follows: TGTGCCAGCAGGGTAGGCAGGGATGTAGGCGAGGCTTTCTTT.